This T cell receptor beta chain is from a study of T cells after yellow fever vaccination. CDR1 and CDR2 (germline): SGHRS, YFSETQ. V lost 7 bases and J lost 4, with 27 bases in between. The length of the CDR3 is 18 residues. This clonotype was observed a handful of times. Its antigen is as yet unknown. TCRdb passed the 5' RACE reads through MiXCR, listing each CDR3 protein once. The table includes nearly 350,000 distinct CDR3 sequences, approximately 8% detected once. The study, taken as a whole, reports: Clonotypes shared by both compartments, CD4 and CD8, made up a small share.

Here the sequenced sample was PBMCs, taken roughly 46 days after the first yellow fever vaccination. The receptor was derived from a young man who received the YFV17D yellow fever vaccine. This chain links TRBV5-1 with TRBJ1-5; maybe TRBD1 (6 bases). CDR3 sequence (DNA): TGCGCCAGCTGCCGCCTCTGGTACAGGGAATCGTATAATCAGCCCCAGCATTTT. Amino acid sequence: CASCRLWYRESYNQPQHF.